These 5 T cell receptor beta chains came from one sample sequenced in a study of blood T cell repertoires in COVID-19. Here immunoSEQ multiplex PCR was the method, and the copy in TCRdb shows in-frame clones only, minus some. The sample records about 270,000 clones, approximately 86% being singletons. Sequenced sample: peripheral blood. The receptors were sampled from a woman between 18 and 29 years old with acute or convalescent COVID-19.

V gene TRBV30 combines with J gene TRBJ1-1, with D unclear. Germline V gene data show CDR1 as GTSNPN and CDR2 as SVGIG (reference sequence). The V and J ends lost 2 bases and 0 bases respectively, with 10 bases between them. The CDR3 is 14 amino acids. CDR3 coding DNA: TGTGCCTGGAGTCGAAAGCCGGTGAACACTGAAGCTTTCTTT. As protein: CAWSRKPVNTEAFF.

The chain combines TRBV24-1 with TRBJ2-3; 9 nucleotides match TRBD2. The ends lost 3 bases at V and 5 bases at J; junction bases unmatched: 8. The CDR3 is 16 amino acids. Germline V gene sequence: CDR1 KGHDR, CDR2 SFDVKD. DNA for the CDR3: TGTGCCACCAGTGATCCGAAAGCGGGAGGTCGAGATACGCAGTATTTT. Encoded protein: CATSDPKAGGRDTQYF.

The chain is built from TRBV7-2 and TRBJ2-2; 11 bases agree with TRBD1. CDR1 is SGHTA and CDR2 is FQGNSA in the germline V gene. This CDR3 spans 16 amino acids. The trim removed 3 bases at V and 4 bases at J, leaving 4 bases unmatched. CDR3 coding DNA: TGTGCCAGCAGCTTCGCCGGGACAGGGGGCACCGGGGAGCTGTTTTTT. Translating gives CASSFAGTGGTGELFF.

This clone was observed a handful of times. V gene TRBV5-1 combines with J gene TRBJ1-1; D possibly corresponds to TRBD1 (5 bases). V shed 3 bases and J shed 1 base, with 16 bases lying between them. The CDR3 loop spans 16 amino acids. Germline V CDR1 and CDR2: SGHRS, YFSETQ. The CDR3 sequence: CASSWRPGRENTEAFF. The CDR3 DNA reads TGCGCCAGCAGCTGGCGTCCTGGCAGGGAGAACACTGAAGCTTTCTTT.

The V and J genes are TRBV11-2 and TRBJ2-5; 10 bases fit TRBD2. Germline V CDR1 and CDR2: SGHAT, FQNNGV. The CDR3 is 15 residues long. J was trimmed by 4 bases and V by 4 bases; bases with no gene match: 6. The CDR3 DNA follows: TGTGCCAGCAGCTCCAGCGGGAGGGATGTAGAGACCCAGTACTTC. Its translation is CASSSSGRDVETQYF.